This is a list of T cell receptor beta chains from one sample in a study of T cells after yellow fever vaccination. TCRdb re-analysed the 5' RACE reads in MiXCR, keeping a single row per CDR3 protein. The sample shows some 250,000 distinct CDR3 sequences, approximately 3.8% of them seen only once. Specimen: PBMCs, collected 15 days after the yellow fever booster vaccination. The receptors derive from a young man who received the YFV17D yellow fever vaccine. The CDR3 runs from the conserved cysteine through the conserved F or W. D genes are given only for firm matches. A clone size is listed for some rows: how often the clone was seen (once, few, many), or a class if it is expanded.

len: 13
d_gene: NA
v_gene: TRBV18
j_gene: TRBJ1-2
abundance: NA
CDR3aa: CASSPDGLSGYTF
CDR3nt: TGTGCCAGCTCACCCGACGGATTGAGTGGCTACACCTTC

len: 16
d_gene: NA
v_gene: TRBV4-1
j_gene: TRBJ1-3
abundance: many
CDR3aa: CASSQGGAGAGNTIYF
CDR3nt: TGCGCCAGCAGCCAAGGGGGGGCAGGGGCTGGAAACACCATATATTTT

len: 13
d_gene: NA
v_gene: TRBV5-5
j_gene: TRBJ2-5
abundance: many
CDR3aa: CASSFAPTETQYF
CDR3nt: TGTGCCAGCAGCTTCGCACCCACGGAGACCCAGTACTTC

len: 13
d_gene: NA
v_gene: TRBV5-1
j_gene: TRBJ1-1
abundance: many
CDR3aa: CASSSQGNTEAFF
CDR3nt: TGTGCCAGCAGCTCACAGGGAAACACTGAAGCTTTCTTT

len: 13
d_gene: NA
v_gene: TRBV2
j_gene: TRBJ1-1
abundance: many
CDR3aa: CASIPQGNTEAFF
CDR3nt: TGTGCCAGCATCCCACAGGGGAACACTGAAGCTTTCTTT

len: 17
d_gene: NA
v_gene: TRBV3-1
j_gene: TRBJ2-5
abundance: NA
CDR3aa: CASSRGRGAGRRETQYF
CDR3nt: TGTGCCAGCAGCCGCGGTCGGGGTGCAGGGAGACGCGAGACCCAGTACTTC

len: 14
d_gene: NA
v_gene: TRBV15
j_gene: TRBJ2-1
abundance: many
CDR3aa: CATSTWTDYNEQFF
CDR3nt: TGTGCCACCAGCACGTGGACAGACTACAATGAGCAGTTCTTC

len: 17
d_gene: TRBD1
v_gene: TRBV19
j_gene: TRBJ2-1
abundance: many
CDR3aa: CASSIVGRQGEGYEQFF
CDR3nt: TGTGCCAGTAGTATAGTGGGTCGACAGGGGGAGGGCTATGAGCAGTTCTTC

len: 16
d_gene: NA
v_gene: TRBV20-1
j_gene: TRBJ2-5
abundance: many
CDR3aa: CSARAIQPGNQETQYF
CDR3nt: TGCAGTGCTAGAGCCATCCAGCCGGGAAACCAAGAGACCCAGTACTTC

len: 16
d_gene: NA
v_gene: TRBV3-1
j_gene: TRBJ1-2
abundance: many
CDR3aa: CASSQDVYMGSHGYTF
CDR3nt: TGTGCCAGCAGCCAAGATGTTTACATGGGTTCGCATGGCTACACCTTC

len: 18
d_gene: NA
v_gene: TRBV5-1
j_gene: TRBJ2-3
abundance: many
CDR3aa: CASSPYRGGEASTDTQYF
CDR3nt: TGCGCCAGCAGCCCTTACAGGGGAGGCGAAGCTAGCACAGATACGCAGTATTTT

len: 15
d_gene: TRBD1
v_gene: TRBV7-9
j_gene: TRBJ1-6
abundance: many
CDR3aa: CASSSQGAPVSPLHF
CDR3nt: TGTGCCAGCAGCTCGCAGGGGGCGCCGGTTTCACCCCTCCACTTT

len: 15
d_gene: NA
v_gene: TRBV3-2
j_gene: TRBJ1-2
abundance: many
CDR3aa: CASSHPVQGGYGYTF
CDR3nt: TGTGCCAGCAGCCACCCCGTGCAGGGGGGGTATGGCTACACCTTC

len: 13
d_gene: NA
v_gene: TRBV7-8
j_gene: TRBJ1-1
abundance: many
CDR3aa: CASGVQANTEAFF
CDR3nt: TGTGCCAGCGGGGTACAGGCCAACACTGAAGCTTTCTTT

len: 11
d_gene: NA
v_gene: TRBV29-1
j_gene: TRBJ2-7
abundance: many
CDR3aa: CSVEQGYEQYF
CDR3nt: TGCAGCGTTGAACAGGGCTACGAGCAGTACTTC

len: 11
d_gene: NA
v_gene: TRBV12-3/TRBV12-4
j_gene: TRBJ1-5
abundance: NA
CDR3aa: CASSNGGPQHF
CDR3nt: TGTGCCAGCAGCAATGGTGGGCCCCAGCATTTT

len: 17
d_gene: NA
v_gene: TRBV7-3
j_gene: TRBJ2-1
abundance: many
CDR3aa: CASSSRSSVKNYNEQFF
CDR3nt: TGTGCCAGCAGCTCCCGTTCTAGCGTTAAGAACTACAATGAGCAGTTCTTC

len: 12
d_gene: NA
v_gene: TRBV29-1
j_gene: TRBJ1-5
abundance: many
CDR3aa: CSVQGENQPQHF
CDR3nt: TGCAGCGTTCAGGGTGAAAATCAGCCCCAGCATTTT

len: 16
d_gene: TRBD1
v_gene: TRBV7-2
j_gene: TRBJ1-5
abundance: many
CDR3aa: CASSPGQDRVDQPQHF
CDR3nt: TGTGCCAGCAGCCCCGGACAAGACAGGGTGGATCAGCCCCAGCATTTT

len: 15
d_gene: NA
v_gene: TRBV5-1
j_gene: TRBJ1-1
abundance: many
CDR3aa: CASSFPRGENAEAFF
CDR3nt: TGCGCCAGCAGCTTCCCCCGGGGAGAGAACGCTGAAGCTTTCTTT

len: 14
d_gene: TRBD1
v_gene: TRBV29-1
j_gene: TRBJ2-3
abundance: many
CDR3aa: CSAGQGASTDTQYF
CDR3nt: TGCAGCGCCGGACAGGGGGCTAGCACAGATACGCAGTATTTT

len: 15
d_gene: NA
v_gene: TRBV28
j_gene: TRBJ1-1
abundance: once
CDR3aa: CASRPAGRGNLGAFF
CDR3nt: TGTGCCAGCAGGCCCGCGGGGAGAGGGAATTTAGGAGCTTTCTTT

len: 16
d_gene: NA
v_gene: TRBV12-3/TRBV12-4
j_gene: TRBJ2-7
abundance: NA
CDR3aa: CASSLGKVSGPYEQYF
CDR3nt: TGTGCCAGCAGTTTAGGTAAAGTGTCAGGCCCCTACGAGCAGTACTTC

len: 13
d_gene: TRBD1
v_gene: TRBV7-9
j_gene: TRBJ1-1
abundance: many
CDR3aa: CASSFTEGAEAFF
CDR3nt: TGTGCCAGCAGCTTTACCGAGGGGGCGGAAGCTTTCTTT

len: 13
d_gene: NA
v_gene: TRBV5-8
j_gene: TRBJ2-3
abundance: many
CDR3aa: CAGYAGTTDTQYF
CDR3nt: TGTGCCGGTTACGCCGGTACCACAGATACGCAGTATTTT

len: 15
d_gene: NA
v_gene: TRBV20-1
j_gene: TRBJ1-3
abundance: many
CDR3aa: CSASLPKGSGNTIYF
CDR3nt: TGCAGTGCTAGTCTCCCCAAGGGGTCTGGAAACACCATATATTTT

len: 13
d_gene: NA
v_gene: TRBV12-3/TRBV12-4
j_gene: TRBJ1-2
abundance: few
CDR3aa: CASSLIGGDGYTF
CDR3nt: TGTGCCAGCAGTTTAATCGGCGGGGATGGCTACACCTTC

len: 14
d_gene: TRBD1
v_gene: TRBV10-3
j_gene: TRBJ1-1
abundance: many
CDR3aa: CAIRTGKGNTEAFF
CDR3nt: TGTGCCATTCGGACAGGGAAGGGGAACACTGAAGCTTTCTTT

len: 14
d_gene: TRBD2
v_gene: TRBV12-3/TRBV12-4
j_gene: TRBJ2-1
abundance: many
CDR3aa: CASSLSGGGNEQFF
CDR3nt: TGTGCCAGCAGTTTAAGTGGGGGGGGCAATGAGCAGTTCTTC